Listed below are T cell receptor beta chains from one sample, sequenced in a study of blood T cell repertoires in COVID-19. Sequencing used immunoSEQ multiplex PCR; TCRdb keeps in-frame clones, though not all of them. The sample contains roughly 150,000 clones, approximately 80% of which appear only once. The sequencing sample was made of PBMCs or T cells enriched from blood (not recorded which). All receptors derive from a man between 65 and 80 years old who had been exposed to COVID-19. The CDR3 runs from the conserved cysteine through the conserved F or W. The D gene is left open where the match is weak. Rows give clone size only sometimes, using once, few, many, or a class for an expanded clone.

j_gene: TRBJ2-2; d_gene: NA; v_gene: TRBV14; abundance: few; CDR3nt: TGTGCCAGCAGCCCAAAACAGGGACCTAGGAGGGAGCTGTTTTTT; CDR3aa: CASSPKQGPRRELFF
j_gene: TRBJ1-5; d_gene: NA; v_gene: TRBV29-1; abundance: NA; CDR3nt: TGCAGCGTGAAAATCGGGGGTCAGCCCCAGCATTTT; CDR3aa: CSVKIGGQPQHF
j_gene: TRBJ2-1; d_gene: TRBD1; v_gene: TRBV15; abundance: NA; CDR3nt: TGTGCCACCAGCAGAGATATTGGGACAGGGGGCCGGTACAATGAGCAGTTCTTC; CDR3aa: CATSRDIGTGGRYNEQFF
j_gene: TRBJ1-1; d_gene: NA; v_gene: TRBV5-6; abundance: NA; CDR3nt: TGTGCCAGCAGCCTAGGGGTAACTGAAGCTTTCTTT; CDR3aa: CASSLGVTEAFF
j_gene: TRBJ2-3; d_gene: TRBD1; v_gene: TRBV6-1; abundance: NA; CDR3nt: TGTGCCAGCAGTGTGCGCCTGACAGGGGAAGTAGGTGGTACGCAGTATTTT; CDR3aa: CASSVRLTGEVGGTQYF
j_gene: TRBJ1-2; d_gene: NA; v_gene: TRBV5-1; abundance: NA; CDR3nt: TGCGCCAGCAGCTTGGAGGACGGAGGGGTCTATGGCTACACCTTC; CDR3aa: CASSLEDGGVYGYTF
j_gene: TRBJ2-1; d_gene: TRBD2; v_gene: TRBV29-1; abundance: once; CDR3nt: TGCAGCGCTGGACTAGCGGAGCAGTTCTTC; CDR3aa: CSAGLAEQFF
j_gene: TRBJ1-1; d_gene: TRBD1; v_gene: TRBV6-1; abundance: NA; CDR3nt: TGTGCCAGCAGTGACCTCGGACAGGCCCGCACTGAAGCTTTCTTT; CDR3aa: CASSDLGQARTEAFF
j_gene: TRBJ1-2; d_gene: NA; v_gene: TRBV6-5; abundance: NA; CDR3nt: TGTGCCAGCTCTCAGATCTCCCGACGGGATGGCTACACCTTC; CDR3aa: CASSQISRRDGYTF
j_gene: TRBJ1-6; d_gene: NA; v_gene: TRBV6-5; abundance: NA; CDR3nt: TGTGCCAGCAGTTATGAGGGGGACTCACCCCTCCACTTT; CDR3aa: CASSYEGDSPLHF
j_gene: TRBJ2-7; d_gene: TRBD1; v_gene: TRBV11-2; abundance: NA; CDR3nt: TGTGCCAGCAGCTCAACCACAGGGGGACTTAGCTCCTACGAGCAGTACTTC; CDR3aa: CASSSTTGGLSSYEQYF
j_gene: TRBJ2-7; d_gene: NA; v_gene: TRBV5-1; abundance: NA; CDR3nt: TGCGCCAGCAGCCCGTCAAGACAGGACTACGAGCAGTACTTC; CDR3aa: CASSPSRQDYEQYF
j_gene: TRBJ1-1; d_gene: NA; v_gene: TRBV18; abundance: NA; CDR3nt: TGTGCCAGCTCACCACCGGAGGGGCCCCGGGGCACTGAAGCTTTCTTT; CDR3aa: CASSPPEGPRGTEAFF
j_gene: TRBJ1-5; d_gene: NA; v_gene: TRBV27; abundance: NA; CDR3nt: TGTGCCAGCAGGTACTTACAGGGCGGGGGGGCCCAGCATTTT; CDR3aa: CASRYLQGGGAQHF
j_gene: TRBJ1-1; d_gene: NA; v_gene: TRBV20-1; abundance: NA; CDR3nt: TGCAGTGCTAGTGGAACAGCTGTGGCTTTCTTT; CDR3aa: CSASGTAVAFF
j_gene: TRBJ2-7; d_gene: TRBD1; v_gene: TRBV2; abundance: once; CDR3nt: TGTGCCAGCAGTGACGACAGGGCGCGCCACGAGCAGTACTTC; CDR3aa: CASSDDRARHEQYF
j_gene: TRBJ2-7; d_gene: TRBD2; v_gene: TRBV9; abundance: NA; CDR3nt: TGTGCCAGCAGCGTGGAGCGGGGGCCGGGCGAGCAGTACTTC; CDR3aa: CASSVERGPGEQYF
j_gene: TRBJ2-7; d_gene: NA; v_gene: TRBV9; abundance: NA; CDR3nt: TGTGCCAGCAGCGTAGCGGCGGGAACTTTATACGAGCAGTACTTC; CDR3aa: CASSVAAGTLYEQYF
j_gene: TRBJ1-2; d_gene: NA; v_gene: TRBV29-1; abundance: NA; CDR3nt: TGCAGCGTTGGGACAATTTATGGCTACACCTTC; CDR3aa: CSVGTIYGYTF
j_gene: TRBJ1-2; d_gene: NA; v_gene: TRBV27; abundance: once; CDR3nt: TGTGCCAGCAGTTTCACAGTTAACTATGGCTACACCTTC; CDR3aa: CASSFTVNYGYTF
j_gene: TRBJ1-5; d_gene: NA; v_gene: TRBV27; abundance: NA; CDR3nt: TGTGCCAGCAGTTTATCCCGAAACGGGCAGCCCCAGCATTTT; CDR3aa: CASSLSRNGQPQHF
j_gene: TRBJ2-7; d_gene: TRBD2; v_gene: TRBV6-1; abundance: NA; CDR3nt: TGTGCCAGCAGTCGGGAGGGGGGCCGCGAGCAGTACTTC; CDR3aa: CASSREGGREQYF
j_gene: TRBJ1-2; d_gene: NA; v_gene: TRBV11-2; abundance: NA; CDR3nt: TGTGCCAGCAGCTTATCCCCCGCAGGGGTCCAGCGGGGGGGCTACACCTTC; CDR3aa: CASSLSPAGVQRGGYTF
j_gene: TRBJ2-1; d_gene: NA; v_gene: TRBV19; abundance: NA; CDR3nt: TGTGCCAGTAGTATAGTGGAGACTATACTCTACAATGAGCAGTTCTTC; CDR3aa: CASSIVETILYNEQFF
j_gene: TRBJ1-6; d_gene: NA; v_gene: TRBV27; abundance: NA; CDR3nt: TGTGCCAGCAGTTTATCGTCTAGGGGTAATTCACCCCTCCACTTT; CDR3aa: CASSLSSRGNSPLHF
j_gene: TRBJ2-5; d_gene: TRBD1; v_gene: TRBV5-1; abundance: NA; CDR3nt: TGCGCCAGCAGCCCCTCGACAGGGGAGGAGACCCAGTACTTC; CDR3aa: CASSPSTGEETQYF
j_gene: TRBJ1-3; d_gene: TRBD1; v_gene: TRBV7-2; abundance: NA; CDR3nt: TGTGCCAGCAGCTCCAGACAGGGAGAAACTGGAAACACCATATATTTT; CDR3aa: CASSSRQGETGNTIYF
j_gene: TRBJ2-7; d_gene: NA; v_gene: TRBV7-2; abundance: NA; CDR3nt: TGTGCCAGCAGCGCCCGTCAGATCTTC; CDR3aa: CASSARQIF
j_gene: TRBJ2-4; d_gene: NA; v_gene: TRBV28; abundance: NA; CDR3nt: TGTGCCAGCAGTTTCACATCTCTAGCCAAAAACATTCAGTACTTC; CDR3aa: CASSFTSLAKNIQYF
j_gene: TRBJ2-1; d_gene: TRBD2; v_gene: TRBV11-2; abundance: NA; CDR3nt: TGTGCCAGCAGCTTAGGACCTAGCGGGGTCTTTTACAATGAGCAGTTCTTC; CDR3aa: CASSLGPSGVFYNEQFF
j_gene: TRBJ2-2; d_gene: TRBD2; v_gene: TRBV7-2; abundance: NA; CDR3nt: TGTGCCAGCAGCTTCGCAGTAGCGGGGGCCAACACCGGGGAGCTGTTTTTT; CDR3aa: CASSFAVAGANTGELFF
j_gene: TRBJ1-2; d_gene: NA; v_gene: TRBV4-2; abundance: NA; CDR3nt: TGTGCCAGCAGCCAAGAAAGGGGCAGGGGTATCTATGGCTACACCTTC; CDR3aa: CASSQERGRGIYGYTF
j_gene: TRBJ1-1; d_gene: NA; v_gene: TRBV30; abundance: NA; CDR3nt: TGTGCCTGGAATAACATCAGGGGCACTGAAGCTTTCTTT; CDR3aa: CAWNNIRGTEAFF
j_gene: TRBJ2-5; d_gene: TRBD1; v_gene: TRBV9; abundance: NA; CDR3nt: TGTGCCAGCAGCGTAATAACAGGGGGCAGAGAGACCCAGTACTTC; CDR3aa: CASSVITGGRETQYF
j_gene: TRBJ1-1; d_gene: NA; v_gene: TRBV18; abundance: NA; CDR3nt: TGTGCCAGCTCACCGGCGGATTTGGGCACTGAAGCTTTCTTT; CDR3aa: CASSPADLGTEAFF
j_gene: TRBJ1-1; d_gene: TRBD1; v_gene: TRBV19; abundance: NA; CDR3nt: TGTGCCAGTGCTACCGGACAGGGGAACACTGAAGCTTTCTTT; CDR3aa: CASATGQGNTEAFF
j_gene: TRBJ2-7; d_gene: TRBD2; v_gene: TRBV6-5; abundance: NA; CDR3nt: TGTGCCAGCACCCCCGGGGGGGGGTACGGCTACGAGCAGTACTTC; CDR3aa: CASTPGGGYGYEQYF
j_gene: TRBJ2-3; d_gene: TRBD2; v_gene: TRBV5-4; abundance: once; CDR3nt: TGTGCCAGCAGCTTCGGGCTAGCGGCCGTCGATACGCAGTATTTT; CDR3aa: CASSFGLAAVDTQYF
j_gene: TRBJ2-3; d_gene: NA; v_gene: TRBV27; abundance: NA; CDR3nt: TGTGCCAGCAGCCTAGGGACACTCAGGACAGATACGCAGTATTTT; CDR3aa: CASSLGTLRTDTQYF
j_gene: TRBJ1-5; d_gene: NA; v_gene: TRBV20-1; abundance: NA; CDR3nt: TGCAGTGCTAGTGAGCGAAACAATCAGCCCCAGCATTTT; CDR3aa: CSASERNNQPQHF
j_gene: TRBJ2-2; d_gene: TRBD2; v_gene: TRBV6-5; abundance: NA; CDR3nt: TGTGCCAGCAGTTACGCCACTAGCGGATATACCGGGGAGCTGTTTTTT; CDR3aa: CASSYATSGYTGELFF
j_gene: TRBJ2-7; d_gene: TRBD1; v_gene: TRBV30; abundance: NA; CDR3nt: TGTGCCTGGGGGACCGGGACAGGCTCCTACGAGCAGTACTTC; CDR3aa: CAWGTGTGSYEQYF